These 14 T cell receptor beta chains share one sample of origin, sequenced in a study of cytomegalovirus exposure and HLA in healthy donors. The study ran its PCR with 60 Vbeta and 13 Jbeta primers. The assay was immunoSEQ multiplex PCR, and TCRdb's table has in-frame clones only and misses some. The sample has 150,000 to 200,000 clones; under 85% are singletons. Input material: PBMCs. The receptors come from a woman in her thirties in good health and CMV-seronegative.

The chain employs TRBV7-2 and TRBJ2-5, with 7 nucleotides matching TRBD1. This CDR3 is 13 amino acids long. The germline gives CDR1 SGHTA, CDR2 FQGNSA. With V trimmed by 5 bases and J by 5 bases, 5 bases remained unmatched. The CDR3 DNA follows: TGTGCCAGCAGCATGAGGGGGCGGGAGACCCAGTACTTC. This sequence encodes CASSMRGRETQYF. The full variable domain, completed using reference TRBV7-2 and TRBJ2-5, is GAGVSQSPSNKVTEKGKDVELRCDPISGHTALYWYRQSLGQGLEFLIYFQGNSAPDKSGLPSDRFSAERTGGSVSTLTIQRTQQEDSAVYLCASSMRGRETQYFGPGTRLLVL.

This rearrangement joins TRBV7-8 to TRBJ1-2; TRBD1 aligns across 7 bases. V shed 6 bases, J shed 3 bases, and the junction held 4 bases outside the gene matches. The CDR3 runs 13 residues. Per the germline V gene, CDR1 is SGHVS and CDR2 is FQNEAQ. The CDR3 protein is CASRPTGYYGYTF. CDR3 bases: TGTGCCAGCAGGCCGACAGGGTACTATGGCTACACCTTC.

In this sample, this clone turned up a few times. The chain links TRBV7-9 to TRBJ1-1; D is undetermined. Trimming stripped 1 base from V and 8 bases from J, with 17 bases between. The CDR3 length is 15 residues. Germline V gene data show CDR1 as SEHNR and CDR2 as FQNEAQ (reference sequence). Here the CDR3 reads CASSLVSRGVKEAFF. In DNA form, the CDR3 reads TGTGCCAGCAGCTTAGTTAGTCGGGGTGTTAAGGAAGCTTTCTTT.

CDR3 in DNA: TGTGCCAGCACCTCACGGGTGTTTAATTCACCCCTCCACTTT. Protein sequence: CASTSRVFNSPLHF. The chain links TRBV7-2 to TRBJ1-6; no reliable D call. V gave up 7 bases and J gave up 6 bases, with 13 bases separating them. CDR3 length: 14 residues. Germline assignment: CDR1 SGHTA and CDR2 FQGNSA.

V is TRBV10-1 and J is TRBJ2-3; D is possibly TRBD2 (5 bases). Trimming took off 11 bases at V and 1 base at J, with 7 bases between the two ends. Germline V gives CDR1 WNHNN, CDR2 SYGVQD (reference sequence). The CDR3 loop spans 11 amino acids. CDR3 DNA sequence: TGCGCCGGGCGGGGCACAGATACGCAGTATTTT. It translates to CAGRGTDTQYF.

This clone turned up a few times. This chain connects TRBV5-4 to TRBJ1-6; D might be TRBD1 (5 bases). This CDR3 is built from 12 residues. CDR1 is SGHNT, CDR2 YYREEE, per germline (reference sequence). V shed 4 bases and J shed 9 bases, with 8 bases lying between them. DNA for the CDR3: TGTGCCAGCAGCCCCGGGGGTTCACCCCTCCACTTT. Encoded protein: CASSPGGSPLHF. Looking up the rest from reference TRBV5-4 and TRBJ1-6 gives the full variable domain: ETGVTQSPTHLIKTRGQQVTLRCSSQSGHNTVSWYQQALGQGPQFIFQYYREEENGRGNFPPRFSGLQFPNYSSELNVNALELDDSALYLCASSPGGSPLHFGNGTRLTVT.

The genes are TRBV4-2 and TRBJ2-1; 8 bases agree with TRBD2. The germline gives CDR1 LGHNA, CDR2 YNFKEQ. V gave up 2 bases and J gave up 2 bases; unmatched junction bases: 14. CDR3 length equals 19 residues. CDR3 nucleotides: TGTGCCAGCAGCCAAAATCACCGGGGGGGATCTCAGACCTACAATGAGCAGTTCTTC. Translated: CASSQNHRGGSQTYNEQFF.

The chain is built from TRBV5-6 and TRBJ2-5; TRBD2 is a possible D gene (5 bases). Germline loops: CDR1 SGHDT, CDR2 YYEEEE. The CDR3 consists of 11 residues. V dropped 4 bases and J dropped 7 bases, with 8 bases sitting between them. CDR3 sequence reads: CASSRAGTQYF. DNA for the CDR3: TGTGCCAGCAGCCGTGCGGGGACCCAGTACTTC.

This chain joins TRBV5-1 and TRBJ2-3; 9 bases map to TRBD2. Germline V lookup: CDR1 SGHRS, CDR2 YFSETQ. V shed 7 bases and J 4 bases; nucleotides not matched to a gene: 10. The length of the CDR3 is 15 residues. CDR3 coding DNA: TGCGCCAGCTCCCTTGGCGGGGGGGCCTCAGATACGCAGTATTTT. Its translation: CASSLGGGASDTQYF.

The V call is TRBV6-5, the J call TRBJ1-1, with a possible D match to TRBD1 (6 bases). The CDR3 consists of 14 residues. V was pared by 6 bases and J by 8 bases, with 19 bases between. Per the germline V gene, CDR1 is MNHEY and CDR2 is SVGAGI. CDR3 nucleotides: TGTGCCAGCAGCAGTCCCGTGACCGGGACAGAAGCTTTCTTT. Its protein is CASSSPVTGTEAFF.

The DNA of the CDR3 is TGTGCCAGCAGTCAAGGCTGGGGGGGGGAGACCCAGTACTTC. Its protein product is CASSQGWGGETQYF. This chain joins TRBV6-5 and TRBJ2-5, with TRBD2 identical over 7 bases. Trimming removed 5 bases from V and 5 bases from J; junction bases left unmatched: 8. The CDR3 totals 14 residues. CDR1 MNHEY and CDR2 SVGAGI come from the germline V gene.

Only one count was recorded for this clone. The V gene is TRBV2, the J gene TRBJ2-3; D call uncertain. Per the germline V gene, CDR1 is SNHLY and CDR2 is FYNNEI. There are 13 residues in the CDR3. Deletions cut 6 bases from V and 3 bases from J, with 10 bases between. The CDR3 bases are TGTGCCAGCAGGCATGACGGGACAGATACGCAGTATTTT. It yields the protein CASRHDGTDTQYF.

A few counts support this clone. The genes are TRBV7-6 and TRBJ2-5; 7 positions agree with TRBD2. Unmatched junction bases numbered 1, after V lost 2 bases and J lost 7 bases. Germline values: CDR1 SGHVS, CDR2 FNYEAQ. CDR3 size: 12 residues. The CDR3: CASSLTGGTQYF. The CDR3 DNA is TGTGCCAGCAGCTTAACGGGGGGGACCCAGTACTTC.

V is TRBV6-5 and J is TRBJ1-1, with D tentatively TRBD1 (6 bases). V was cut by 9 bases and J by 1 base, with 9 bases left in between. The V gene's germline CDR1 is MNHEY and CDR2 SVGAGI. This CDR3 contains 12 residues. The CDR3 DNA is TGTGCCAGTCACAGGGCGAACACTGAAGCTTTCTTT. It is translated as CASHRANTEAFF.